This TCR beta chain stems from a study of identical twins (dated by TCRdb to 2016 to 2017). About the study as a whole: TCR alpha and beta repertoires from monozygotic twins, unrelated adults of various ages and cord blood were deep-sequenced to test whether fetal clonotypes persist. To rule out contamination, the twin experiments were replicated at different times with different library preparation protocols.

The library was made by 5' RACE. TCRdb records Illumina HiSeq 2000 as the sequencer. Template switching added a universal primer binding site, and the final cDNA carried a unique molecular identifier that allowed TCR cDNA molecules to be counted accurately. First-strand cDNA for TCR alpha and beta chains was synthesized from specific primers in the conserved constant-segment region. Each cDNA library was double barcoded, with a SMART-Mk sample barcode plus Illumina barcodes, to control for contamination. TruSeq adapter sequences, together with Illumina sample barcodes, were added in two successive PCR steps. The Illumina HiSeq platform was used with custom primers to sequence TCR alpha and beta cDNA libraries. In the paper's pipeline: MiGEC processed the raw reads to extract unique molecular identifiers, while MiXCR was used to determine the CDR3 positions. Recombination models were inferred per individual with the repgenHMM and IGoR tools using an EM algorithm. The tcR package in R was used for shared clonotype analysis, with sharing normalized by the product of cloneset sizes. To study raw recombination without the effects of thymic and clonal selection, out-of-frame nonproductive sequences were analyzed. The public reads were quality trimmed at Q25 with fastp and then assembled into clones with MiXCR by TCRdb, keeping productive beta chains. Rows are unified per CDR3 protein, each entry keeping the most common DNA and genes. The V and J calls and clone size come from TCRdb's table, not from the authors' own analysis. This sample comprises a few hundred thousand distinct CDR3 sequences, about 8% of them detected only once. The top ten constitute 2.5% to 3.5% of the sample.

All donors were healthy Caucasians. The twin cohort consisted of three pairs of female monozygotic twins, all aged roughly 18 to 30 years. Positive isolation kits from Invitrogen were used to isolate the CD4+ and CD8+ T cell populations. About this clonotype itself: This receptor's antigen is unknown. No qualities accompany the bases; no much larger clone lies one base away.

The CDR3 sequence holds 16 residues, the cysteine and phenylalanine included. This entry keeps only the CDR3 DNA: 48 bases, framed from base 1. The germline V gene yields KGHSH for CDR1 and LQKENI for CDR2. V gives up 2 bases and J gives up 7 bases, and the segment between their germline ends measures 18 bases. The paper's findings and limits, for the study overall: Fewer insertions were carried by abundant cord blood beta clonotypes; a weaker similar trend was observed in young adult naive repertoires, while no such trend was observed in memory repertoires. Out-of-frame TCR alpha sharing in monozygotic twins was systematically underestimated by recombination models, whereas sharing between unrelated individuals was in agreement with the recombination models. Compared with coincidental sharing between unrelated individuals, out-of-frame TCR alpha sequences shared between twins showed an excess of sequences with low generation probability. In beta out-of-frame sequences, excess twin sharing was weaker, because having fewer shared sequences lowered the signal-to-noise ratio. Invariant T cells such as MAIT and iNKT could partly confound zero-insertion analyses, though diverse VJ usage argued against this for most clonotypes. Conclusions relied on cross-sectional statistical analysis, since the same donors could not be followed over many years.

This same sample was also part of a study on yellow fever vaccine responses in identical twins. As noted in the second study: The authors reported that the T cell response to vaccination in identical twins appeared partly convergent and partly personalized. Focusing on identical twins, the study followed the T cell clones that responded to the vaccine, and did so with precision.

Sequences were obtained from CD8+ T cells sorted from blood. The rearranged chain carries TRBV18 and TRBJ1-5, with no D gene named confidently. The source is a woman between 18 and 29 years old in good health. The sequence in DNA is TGTGCCAGCTCACCAATCGGCGATATGGCGGAGCAGCCCCAGCATTTT. It encodes CASSPIGDMAEQPQHF.